This TCR beta chain was sequenced in a study of cytomegalovirus exposure and HLA in healthy donors. Study findings and constraints: Among immune exposure information, only CMV serostatus was available. Reported performance of the classifier showed diagnosis of cytomegalovirus status with high specificity and sensitivity. There were under 200 TCR beta chains listed as cytomegalovirus-associated.

Germline V gives CDR1 MNHEY, CDR2 SVGAGI. V shed 2 bases and J shed 10 bases, with 9 bases lying between them. This CDR3 region has 13 residues. On this clone itself: Its target is not known.

The PCR ran on 60 Vbeta and 13 Jbeta primers. Sequencing used immunoSEQ multiplex PCR; TCRdb keeps in-frame clones, though not all of them. The data show about 140,000 clones, about 80% seen once. V and J are TRBV6-5 and TRBJ1-6; D unresolved. This receptor was obtained from a male donor in good health and CMV-seronegative. The specimen sequenced was PBMCs. The CDR3 nucleotides are TGTGCCAGCAGTTACGAGTCGTTCTCACCCCTCCACTTT. Translating it yields CASSYESFSPLHF.